This is a list of T cell receptor beta chains from one sample in a study of Ad26.COV2.S vaccination and SARS-CoV-2 variants. The data were produced by immunoSEQ multiplex PCR, yet TCRdb's version contains in-frame clones alone and is incomplete. The table lists under 500,000 clones, around 93% of them singletons. Sequenced material: peripheral blood, taken in a trial of Ad26.COV2.S vaccine versus placebo. The receptors come from a person aged 18-60 years who received the Ad26.COV2.S COVID-19 vaccine or a placebo. Each CDR3 is given with its conserved first and last residue. The D gene is left open where the match is weak. Expanded clones are given a class, and other clones once, few, many or no size at all.

cdr3_aa | cdr3_nt | j_call | clone_size | d_call | cdr3_length | v_call
CASSSMPFGYTF | TGTGCCAGCAGTTCCATGCCGTTTGGCTACACCTTC | TRBJ1-2 | NA | NA | 12 | TRBV28
CSVAQGDTEAFF | TGCAGCGTCGCACAGGGGGACACTGAAGCTTTCTTT | TRBJ1-1 | NA | TRBD1 | 12 | TRBV29-1
CASSWGVTENSDTQYF | TGTGCCAGCAGTTGGGGGGTGACGGAGAATTCAGATACGCAGTATTTT | TRBJ2-3 | NA | NA | 16 | TRBV6-6
CARTVAGEREQYF | TGTGCTCGGACGGTAGCGGGGGAGCGCGAGCAGTACTTC | TRBJ2-7 | NA | TRBD2 | 13 | TRBV30
CAWSVQGREKLFF | TGTGCCTGGAGTGTACAGGGTCGGGAAAAACTGTTTTTT | TRBJ1-4 | NA | NA | 13 | TRBV30
CASRDRGLDTQYF | TGTGCCAGCAGGGACAGGGGCTTAGATACGCAGTATTTT | TRBJ2-3 | NA | TRBD1 | 13 | TRBV12-3/TRBV12-4
CASSPNSLGDTQYF | TGTGCCAGCTCACCAAACTCGCTGGGAGATACGCAGTATTTT | TRBJ2-3 | NA | NA | 14 | TRBV18
CAWSRARVKFENTIYF | TGTGCCTGGAGTAGGGCAAGGGTAAAGTTTGAAAACACCATATATTTT | TRBJ1-3 | once | NA | 16 | TRBV30
CASKKTGAGNTIYF | TGTGCCAGCAAAAAGACAGGCGCTGGAAACACCATATATTTT | TRBJ1-3 | once | NA | 14 | TRBV2
CASSSREGGRTDTQYF | TGTGCCAGCAGCTCGAGAGAGGGGGGGCGCACAGATACGCAGTATTTT | TRBJ2-3 | many | NA | 16 | TRBV11-3
CASKSLYGYTF | TGTGCCAGCAAGAGCCTCTATGGCTACACCTTC | TRBJ1-2 | NA | NA | 11 | TRBV6-5
CASSTSGANTEAFF | TGTGCCAGCAGTACATCCGGGGCCAACACTGAAGCTTTCTTT | TRBJ1-1 | NA | NA | 14 | TRBV28
CASSQDLSPNYNEQFF | TGCGCCAGCAGCCAAGATCTTTCCCCGAACTACAATGAGCAGTTCTTC | TRBJ2-1 | NA | NA | 16 | TRBV4-3
CASGILDGRYGYTF | TGTGCCAGCGGAATACTGGACGGACGCTATGGCTACACCTTC | TRBJ1-2 | NA | NA | 14 | TRBV7-9
CASRKVGTLHF | TGTGCCAGCAGGAAAGTCGGTACCCTCCACTTT | TRBJ1-6 | NA | NA | 11 | TRBV5-8
CASRGMTAYEQYF | TGTGCCAGCAGAGGCATGACAGCCTACGAGCAGTACTTC | TRBJ2-7 | once | NA | 13 | TRBV2
CASSQDLGQGRGNTEAFF | TGCGCCAGCAGCCAAGATCTGGGACAGGGGCGTGGGAACACTGAAGCTTTCTTT | TRBJ1-1 | NA | TRBD1 | 18 | TRBV4-3
CASSPGQAAAFF | TGTGCCAGCAGCCCGGGACAGGCGGCGGCTTTCTTT | TRBJ1-1 | NA | TRBD1 | 12 | TRBV6-2/TRBV6-3
CASSWDSATDTQYF | TGTGCCAGCAGTTGGGATAGCGCCACAGATACGCAGTATTTT | TRBJ2-3 | NA | NA | 14 | TRBV6-2/TRBV6-3
CASSVSRGLGRGTQYF | TGCGCCAGCAGTGTATCCAGGGGATTGGGCCGTGGGACCCAGTACTTC | TRBJ2-5 | NA | NA | 16 | TRBV10-1
CASSSFRFSEQFF | TGTGCCAGCAGCTCATTTAGGTTTTCTGAGCAGTTCTTC | TRBJ2-1 | NA | NA | 13 | TRBV11-3
CASRHIQGRYEAFF | TGTGCCAGCAGACATATACAGGGGCGGTACGAAGCTTTCTTT | TRBJ1-1 | NA | TRBD1 | 14 | TRBV5-6
CASSSLTGGNEKLFF | TGTGCCAGCAGTTCGCTAACAGGGGGCAATGAAAAACTGTTTTTT | TRBJ1-4 | NA | TRBD1 | 15 | TRBV27
CASSHVVAGGWANEQFF | TGTGCCAGCAGCCACGTAGTAGCGGGGGGGTGGGCAAATGAGCAGTTCTTC | TRBJ2-1 | NA | TRBD2 | 17 | TRBV11-2
CASSVTSDSSYEQYF | TGTGCCAGCAGCGTAACGTCGGATAGCTCCTACGAGCAGTACTTC | TRBJ2-7 | NA | NA | 15 | TRBV9
CASSQLVGTDTQYF | TGTGCCAGCAGCCAACTAGTAGGGACAGATACGCAGTATTTT | TRBJ2-3 | NA | NA | 14 | TRBV6-5
CASSRSGVETQYF | TGTGCCAGCAGCAGGTCGGGGGTGGAGACCCAGTACTTC | TRBJ2-5 | NA | NA | 13 | TRBV7-2
CASSLGQYQETQYF | TGTGCCAGCAGCTTAGGGCAGTACCAAGAGACCCAGTACTTC | TRBJ2-5 | NA | NA | 14 | TRBV11-2